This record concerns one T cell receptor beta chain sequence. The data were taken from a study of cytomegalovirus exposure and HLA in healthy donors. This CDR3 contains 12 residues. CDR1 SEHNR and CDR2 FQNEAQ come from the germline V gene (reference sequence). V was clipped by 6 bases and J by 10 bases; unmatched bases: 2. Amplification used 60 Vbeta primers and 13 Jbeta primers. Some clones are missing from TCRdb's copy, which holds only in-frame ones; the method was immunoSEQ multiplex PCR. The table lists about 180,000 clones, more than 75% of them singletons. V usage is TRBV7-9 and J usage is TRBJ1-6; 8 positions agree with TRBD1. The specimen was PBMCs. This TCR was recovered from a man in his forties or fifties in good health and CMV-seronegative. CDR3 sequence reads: CASSDRGSPLHF. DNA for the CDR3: TGTGCCAGCAGTGACAGGGGCTCACCCCTCCACTTT. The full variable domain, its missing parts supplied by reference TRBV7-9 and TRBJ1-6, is DTGVSQNPRHKITKRGQNVTFRCDPISEHNRLYWYRQTLGQGPEFLTYFQNEAQLEKSRLLSDRFSAERPKGSFSTLEIQRTEQGDSAMYLCASSDRGSPLHFGNGTRLTVT.